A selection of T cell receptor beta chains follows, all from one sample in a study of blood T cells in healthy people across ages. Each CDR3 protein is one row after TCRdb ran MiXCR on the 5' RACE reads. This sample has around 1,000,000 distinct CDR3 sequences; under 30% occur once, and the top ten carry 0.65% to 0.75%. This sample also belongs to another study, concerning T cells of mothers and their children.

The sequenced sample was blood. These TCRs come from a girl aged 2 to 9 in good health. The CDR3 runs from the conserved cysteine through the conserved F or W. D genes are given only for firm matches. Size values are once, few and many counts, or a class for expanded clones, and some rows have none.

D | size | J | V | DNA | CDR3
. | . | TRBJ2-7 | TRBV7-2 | TGTGCCAGCAGGTCGGCAGGGGTTTACGAGCAGTACTTC | CASRSAGVYEQYF
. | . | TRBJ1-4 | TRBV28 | TGTGCCAGCAGTTGGCCAGGGGTAACTAATGAAAAACTGTTTTTT | CASSWPGVTNEKLFF
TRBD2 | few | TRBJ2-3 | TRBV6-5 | TGTGCCACCGCAGGGCTAGCGGGAGATCCAGATACGCAGTATTTT | CATAGLAGDPDTQYF
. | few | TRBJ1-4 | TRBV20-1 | TGCAGTGCTAGACCCTTCGGTGGTTTGAATCTGTTTTTT | CSARPFGGLNLFF
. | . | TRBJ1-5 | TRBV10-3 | TGTGCCATCAGTGAGGGGAGTCAGCCCCAGCATTTT | CAISEGSQPQHF
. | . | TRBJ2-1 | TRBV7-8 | TGTACCAGCAGCCCCCGGAGCGGCAGTCATGGTGAGCAGTTCTTC | CTSSPRSGSHGEQFF
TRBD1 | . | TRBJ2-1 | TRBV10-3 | TGTGCCATCAGAGAGGGGACAGGGAGGAAAAACAATGAGCAGTTCTTC | CAIREGTGRKNNEQFF
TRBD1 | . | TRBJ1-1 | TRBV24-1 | TGTGCCACCAGTGACCCACGCACCACAGGGGCTGAAGCTTTCTTT | CATSDPRTTGAEAFF
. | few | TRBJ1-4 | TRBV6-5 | TGTGCCAGCAGTTGGGACGGACGAAGCGATGAAAAACTGTTTTTT | CASSWDGRSDEKLFF
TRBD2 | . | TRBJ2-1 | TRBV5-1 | TGCGCCAGCAGCCCTATGGGTCAGCGGGGGGGCCACAATGAGCAGTTCTTC | CASSPMGQRGGHNEQFF
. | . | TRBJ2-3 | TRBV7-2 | TGTGCCAGCAGCTATCAACTGATGGGGGATACGCAGTATTTT | CASSYQLMGDTQYF
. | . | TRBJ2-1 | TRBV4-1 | TGCGCCAGCAGCCAACCGGCTACAGACTACAATGAGCAGTTCTTC | CASSQPATDYNEQFF
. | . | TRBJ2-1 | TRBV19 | TGTGCCAGTAGTTGGGCCACCTACAATGAGCAGTTCTTC | CASSWATYNEQFF
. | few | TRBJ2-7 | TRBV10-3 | TGTGCCATCAGTGATCAGGACCGCTCCTACGAGCAGTACTTC | CAISDQDRSYEQYF
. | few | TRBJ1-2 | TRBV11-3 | TGTGCTAGCAGCGACGGGGACACGAACTATGGCTACACCTTC | CASSDGDTNYGYTF
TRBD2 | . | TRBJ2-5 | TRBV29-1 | TGCAGCGTTGGCCGACTAGCGGGAGGGGAGACCCAGTACTTC | CSVGRLAGGETQYF
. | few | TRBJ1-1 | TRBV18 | TGTGCCAGCCCTACCGGTCGCACTGAAGCTTTCTTT | CASPTGRTEAFF
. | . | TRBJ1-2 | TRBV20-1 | TGCAGTGGGATCATACAGGGTTCGGGCTATGGCTACACCTTC | CSGIIQGSGYGYTF
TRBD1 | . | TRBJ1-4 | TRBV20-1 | TGCAGTGCTCTCAGGACAGGGGGAAATGAAAAACTGTTTTTT | CSALRTGGNEKLFF
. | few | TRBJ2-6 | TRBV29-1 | TGCAGCGTTCACCCGGGACGGGCTGTCTCTGGGGCCAACGTCCTGACTTTC | CSVHPGRAVSGANVLTF
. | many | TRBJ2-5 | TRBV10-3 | TGTGCCATCAGTGAGTCCTCTCAAGAGACCCAGTACTTC | CAISESSQETQYF
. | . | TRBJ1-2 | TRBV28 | TGTGCCAGCAGGGGGGAACGTCGGGGCTACGCCTTC | CASRGERRGYAF
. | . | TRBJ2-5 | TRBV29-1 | TGCAGCGTTGAGCTGACTTTACAAGAGACCCAGTACTTC | CSVELTLQETQYF
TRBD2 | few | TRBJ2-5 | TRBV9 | TGTGCCAGCAGCCCCAGCTCCAAACTAGCGGGGGGCCCCCAAGAGACCCAGTACTTC | CASSPSSKLAGGPQETQYF
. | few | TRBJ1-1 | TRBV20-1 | TGCAGTGCTAGTGGGCATCCCGGGTCTGAAGCTTTCTTT | CSASGHPGSEAFF
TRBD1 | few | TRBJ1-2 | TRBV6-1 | TGTGCCAGCAGCCTCGAACCGGGACAGGGGGCTGCGGGCTACACCTTC | CASSLEPGQGAAGYTF
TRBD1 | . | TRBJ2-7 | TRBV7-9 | TGTGCCAGCGGGAAAACAGGGGCCACCTACGAGCAGTACTTC | CASGKTGATYEQYF
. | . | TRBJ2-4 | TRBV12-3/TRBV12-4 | TGTGCCAGCAGTTTCCTGGACCCAGCCAAAAACATTCAGTACTTC | CASSFLDPAKNIQYF
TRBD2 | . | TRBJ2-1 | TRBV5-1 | TGCGCCAGCAGCTTGGAATCGGGAGGGCCAAGTGAGCAGTTCTTC | CASSLESGGPSEQFF
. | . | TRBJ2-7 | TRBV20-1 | TGCAGTGCATTCGACAGGAGCACCCGATTCTACGAGCAGTACTTC | CSAFDRSTRFYEQYF
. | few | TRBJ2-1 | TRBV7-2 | TGTGCCAGCAGCCGGCCAACCCTCGACATCCTACAGTTCTTC | CASSRPTLDILQFF